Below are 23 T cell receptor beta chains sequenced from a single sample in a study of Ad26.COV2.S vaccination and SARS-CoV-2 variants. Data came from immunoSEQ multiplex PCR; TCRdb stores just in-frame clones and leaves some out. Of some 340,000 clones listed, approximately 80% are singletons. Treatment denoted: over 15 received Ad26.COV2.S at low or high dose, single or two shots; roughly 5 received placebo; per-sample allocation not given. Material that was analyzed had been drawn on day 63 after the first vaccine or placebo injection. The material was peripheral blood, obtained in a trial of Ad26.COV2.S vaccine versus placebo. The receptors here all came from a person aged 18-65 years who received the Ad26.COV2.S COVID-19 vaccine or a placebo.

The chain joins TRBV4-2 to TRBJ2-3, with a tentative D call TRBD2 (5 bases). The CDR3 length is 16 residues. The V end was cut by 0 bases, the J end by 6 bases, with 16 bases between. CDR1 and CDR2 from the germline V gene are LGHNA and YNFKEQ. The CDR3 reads CASSQDPDSRRDTQYF. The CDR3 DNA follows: TGTGCCAGCAGCCAAGATCCGGACTCCCGACGGGATACGCAGTATTTT.

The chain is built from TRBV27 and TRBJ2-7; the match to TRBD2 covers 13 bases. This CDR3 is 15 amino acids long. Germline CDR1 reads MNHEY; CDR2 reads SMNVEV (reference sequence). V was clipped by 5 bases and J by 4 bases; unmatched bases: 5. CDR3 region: CASSPGLAGAYEQYF. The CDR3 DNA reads TGTGCCAGCAGTCCCGGACTAGCGGGAGCGTACGAGCAGTACTTC.

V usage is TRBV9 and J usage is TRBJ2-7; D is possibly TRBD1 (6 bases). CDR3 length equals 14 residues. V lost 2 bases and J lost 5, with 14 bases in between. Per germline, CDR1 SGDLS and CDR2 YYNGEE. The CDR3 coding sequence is TGTGCCAGCAGCGTGAGGGGTGAGGGGGACGAGCAGTACTTC. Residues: CASSVRGEGDEQYF.

In DNA, the CDR3 is TGTGCCAGCAGCCCCCGGACAGGGGGCGGGGGTGAAAAACTGTTTTTT. This gives the protein CASSPRTGGGGEKLFF. This sequence joins TRBV9 and TRBJ1-4; 11 bases match TRBD1. After removal of 4 bases from V and 7 bases from J, the junction contained 9 bases not matched to a gene. The CDR3 length is 16 residues. CDR1 SGDLS and CDR2 YYNGEE come from the germline V gene.

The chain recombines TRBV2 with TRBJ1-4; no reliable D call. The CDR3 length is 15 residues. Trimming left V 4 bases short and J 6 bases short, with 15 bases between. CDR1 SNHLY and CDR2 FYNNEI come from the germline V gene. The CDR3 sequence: CASSVEDGLHEKLFF. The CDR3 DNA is TGTGCCAGCAGTGTAGAGGACGGACTTCATGAAAAACTGTTTTTT.

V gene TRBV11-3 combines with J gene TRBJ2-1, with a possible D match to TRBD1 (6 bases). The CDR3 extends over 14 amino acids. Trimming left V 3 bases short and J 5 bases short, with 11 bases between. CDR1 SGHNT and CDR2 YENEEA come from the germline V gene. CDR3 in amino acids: CASSLGAANNEQFF. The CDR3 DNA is TGTGCCAGCAGCTTGGGGGCAGCTAACAATGAGCAGTTCTTC. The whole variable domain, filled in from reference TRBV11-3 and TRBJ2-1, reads EAGVVQSPRYKIIEKKQPVAFWCNPISGHNTLYWYLQNLGQGPELLIRYENEEAVDDSQLPKDRFSAERLKGVDSTLKIQPAELGDSAVYLCASSLGAANNEQFFGPGTRLTVL.

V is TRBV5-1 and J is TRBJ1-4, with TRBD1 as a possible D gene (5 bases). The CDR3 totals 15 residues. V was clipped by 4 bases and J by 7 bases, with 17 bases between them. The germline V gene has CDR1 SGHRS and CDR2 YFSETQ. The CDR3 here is CASSPRDHLSEKLFF. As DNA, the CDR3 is TGCGCCAGCAGCCCACGGGACCACCTAAGTGAAAAACTGTTTTTT. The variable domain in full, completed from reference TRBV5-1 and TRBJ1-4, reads KAGVTQTPRYLIKTRGQQVTLSCSPISGHRSVSWYQQTPGQGLQFLFEYFSETQRNKGNFPGRFSGRQFSNSRSEMNVSTLELGDSALYLCASSPRDHLSEKLFFGSGTQLSVL.

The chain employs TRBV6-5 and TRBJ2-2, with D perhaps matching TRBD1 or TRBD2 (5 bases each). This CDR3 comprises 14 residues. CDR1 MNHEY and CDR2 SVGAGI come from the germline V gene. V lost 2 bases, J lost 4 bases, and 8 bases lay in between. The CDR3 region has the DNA TGTGCCAGCAGTTACGGGGGACGCACCGGGGAGCTGTTTTTT. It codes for CASSYGGRTGELFF.

CDR3 in amino acids: CASSLAQYTDTQYF. The CDR3 nucleotides are TGTGCCAGCAGCTTGGCCCAGTACACAGATACGCAGTATTTT. The gene calls are TRBV5-5 and TRBJ2-3; no firm D call. There are 14 residues in the CDR3. The germline V and J ends were trimmed by 0 bases and 2 bases, with 7 bases remaining between them. Per the germline V gene, CDR1 is SGHKS and CDR2 is YYEKEE (reference sequence). Looking up the rest from reference TRBV5-5 and TRBJ2-3 gives the full variable domain: DAGVTQSPTHLIKTRGQQVTLRCSPISGHKSVSWYQQVLGQGPQFIFQYYEKEERGRGNFPDRFSARQFPNYSSELNVNALLLGDSALYLCASSLAQYTDTQYFGPGTRLTVL.

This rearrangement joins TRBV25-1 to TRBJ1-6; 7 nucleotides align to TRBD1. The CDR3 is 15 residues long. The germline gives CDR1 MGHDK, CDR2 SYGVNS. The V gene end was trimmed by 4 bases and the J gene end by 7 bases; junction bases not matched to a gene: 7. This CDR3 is CASSVNAGGNSPLHF. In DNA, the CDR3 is TGTGCCAGCAGTGTGAACGCAGGGGGGAATTCACCCCTCCACTTT.

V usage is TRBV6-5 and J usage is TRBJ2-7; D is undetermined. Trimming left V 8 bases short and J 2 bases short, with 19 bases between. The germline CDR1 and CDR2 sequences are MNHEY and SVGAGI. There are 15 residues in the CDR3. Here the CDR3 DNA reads TGTGCCAGCCGTCAGATCAGTTCCCAACCCTACGAGCAGTACTTC. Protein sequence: CASRQISSQPYEQYF.

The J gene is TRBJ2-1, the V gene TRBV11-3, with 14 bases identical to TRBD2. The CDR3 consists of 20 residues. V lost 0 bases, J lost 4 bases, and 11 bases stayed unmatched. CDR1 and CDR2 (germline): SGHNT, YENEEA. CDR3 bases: TGTGCCAGCAGCTTAGACGCGGGACTAGCGGGGGATGGGGGGTACAATGAGCAGTTCTTC. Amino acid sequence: CASSLDAGLAGDGGYNEQFF. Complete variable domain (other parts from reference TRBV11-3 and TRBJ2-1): EAGVVQSPRYKIIEKKQPVAFWCNPISGHNTLYWYLQNLGQGPELLIRYENEEAVDDSQLPKDRFSAERLKGVDSTLKIQPAELGDSAVYLCASSLDAGLAGDGGYNEQFFGPGTRLTVL.

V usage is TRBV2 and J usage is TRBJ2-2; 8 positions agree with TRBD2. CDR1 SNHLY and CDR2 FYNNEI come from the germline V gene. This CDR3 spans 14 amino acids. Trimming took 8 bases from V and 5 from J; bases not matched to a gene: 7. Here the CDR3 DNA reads TGTGCCAGCTGCCGGGGGGGCTTGACCGGGGAGCTGTTTTTT. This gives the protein CASCRGGLTGELFF.

CDR3 bases: TGTGCCAGCAGCCCTCGCGGGGGAGACTACGAGCAGTACTTC. Translating it yields CASSPRGGDYEQYF. The V call is TRBV5-4, the J call TRBJ2-7; 7 positions match TRBD2. Germline V gives CDR1 SGHNT, CDR2 YYREEE (reference sequence). The CDR3 sequence is 14 residues long. V lost 4 bases to trimming and J lost 3 bases; unmatched junction nucleotides: 7.

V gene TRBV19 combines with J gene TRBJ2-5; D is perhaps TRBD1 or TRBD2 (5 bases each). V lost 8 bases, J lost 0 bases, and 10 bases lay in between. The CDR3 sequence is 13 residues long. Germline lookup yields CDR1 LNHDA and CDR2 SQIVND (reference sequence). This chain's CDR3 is CASARDHQETQYF. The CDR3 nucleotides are TGTGCCAGTGCCCGGGACCACCAAGAGACCCAGTACTTC. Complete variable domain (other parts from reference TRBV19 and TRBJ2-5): DGGITQSPKYLFRKEGQNVTLSCEQNLNHDAMYWYRQDPGQGLRLIYYSQIVNDFQKGDIAEGYSVSREKKESFPLTVTSAQKNPTAFYLCASARDHQETQYFGPGTRLLVL.

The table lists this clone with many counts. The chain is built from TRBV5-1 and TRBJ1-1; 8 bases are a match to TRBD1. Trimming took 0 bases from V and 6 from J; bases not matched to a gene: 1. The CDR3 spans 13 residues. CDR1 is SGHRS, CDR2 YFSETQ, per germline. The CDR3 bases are TGCGCCAGCAGCTTGGGGGACAGGTCTGAAGCTTTCTTT. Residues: CASSLGDRSEAFF.

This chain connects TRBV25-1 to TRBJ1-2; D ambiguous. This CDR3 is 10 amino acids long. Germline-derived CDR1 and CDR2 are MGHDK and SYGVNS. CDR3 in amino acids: CDRAVYGYTF. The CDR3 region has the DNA TGTGATCGGGCCGTCTATGGCTACACCTTC.

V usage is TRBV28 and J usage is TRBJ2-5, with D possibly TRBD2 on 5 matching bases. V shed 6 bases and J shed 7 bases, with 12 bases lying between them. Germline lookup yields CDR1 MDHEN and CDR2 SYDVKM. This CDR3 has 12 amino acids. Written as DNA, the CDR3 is TGTGCCAGCAGGGAGGACCCAGGGACCCAGTACTTC. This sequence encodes CASREDPGTQYF. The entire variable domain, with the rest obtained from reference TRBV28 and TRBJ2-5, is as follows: DVKVTQSSRYLVKRTGEKVFLECVQDMDHENMFWYRQDPGLGLRLIYFSYDVKMKEKGDIPEGYSVSREKKERFSLILESASTNQTSMYLCASREDPGTQYFGPGTRLLVL.

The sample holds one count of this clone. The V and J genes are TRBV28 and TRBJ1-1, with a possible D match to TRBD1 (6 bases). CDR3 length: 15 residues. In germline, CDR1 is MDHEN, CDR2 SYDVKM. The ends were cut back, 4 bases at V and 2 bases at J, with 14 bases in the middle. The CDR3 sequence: CASSYGGAINTEAFF. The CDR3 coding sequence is TGTGCCAGCAGTTATGGGGGGGCGATAAACACTGAAGCTTTCTTT.

DNA of the CDR3: TGTGCCAGCAGCTTAGAGAGGGCAGGGGGCGAGCAGTACTTC. It translates to CASSLERAGGEQYF. The chain couples TRBV7-2 to TRBJ2-7; TRBD1 agrees at 7 bases. V gave up 1 base and J gave up 6 bases; unmatched junction bases: 6. The CDR3 runs 14 residues. CDR1 is SGHTA and CDR2 is FQGNSA in the germline V gene.

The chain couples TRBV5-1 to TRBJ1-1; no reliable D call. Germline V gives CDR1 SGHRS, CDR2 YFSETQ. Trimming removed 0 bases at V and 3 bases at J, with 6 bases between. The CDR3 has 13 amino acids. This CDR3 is CASSLDPDTEAFF. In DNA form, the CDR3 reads TGCGCCAGCAGCTTGGACCCTGACACTGAAGCTTTCTTT.

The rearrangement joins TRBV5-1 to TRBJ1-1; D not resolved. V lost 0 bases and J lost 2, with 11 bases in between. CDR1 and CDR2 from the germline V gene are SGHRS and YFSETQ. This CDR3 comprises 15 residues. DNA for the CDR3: TGCGCCAGCAGCTTGGCTGGACGACCTAACACTGAAGCTTTCTTT. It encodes CASSLAGRPNTEAFF.

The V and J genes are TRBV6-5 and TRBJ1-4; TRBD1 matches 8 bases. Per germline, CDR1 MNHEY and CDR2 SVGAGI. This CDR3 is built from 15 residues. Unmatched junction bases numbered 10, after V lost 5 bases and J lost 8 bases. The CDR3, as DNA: TGTGCCAGCAGTCCAAGCAGGGGGCGAGGAGAAAAACTGTTTTTT. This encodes CASSPSRGRGEKLFF.